The T cell receptor (beta chain) described here comes from a study of CD8 T cells in Susac syndrome. CD8+ and CD4+ T cells from blood underwent TCR beta sequencing. As controls, healthy donors matched for age and sex were used. CD8+ and CD4+ T cells were negatively isolated; TEMRA cells were FACS-enriched. After extraction with the RNeasy kit, about 0.5 to 1 ug of the RNA was reverse transcribed using random hexamers. TCRdb recomputed calls from the immunoSEQ multiplex PCR reads with MiXCR, one row per CDR3 protein. The sample has about 160,000 distinct CDR3 sequences, under 95% seen once. In germline, CDR1 is WSHSY, CDR2 SAAADI. Trimming took 3 bases from V and 2 from J, leaving 4 bases between them. The CDR3 totals 12 residues.

The sequence came from a human donor in good health. V and J are TRBV10-2 and TRBJ2-5; D is ambiguous. Sequenced material: CD4+ T cells from PBMCs. The CDR3 DNA reads TGCGCCAGCAGTGACGTGCAAGAGACCCAGTACTTC. Translation gives CASSDVQETQYF.